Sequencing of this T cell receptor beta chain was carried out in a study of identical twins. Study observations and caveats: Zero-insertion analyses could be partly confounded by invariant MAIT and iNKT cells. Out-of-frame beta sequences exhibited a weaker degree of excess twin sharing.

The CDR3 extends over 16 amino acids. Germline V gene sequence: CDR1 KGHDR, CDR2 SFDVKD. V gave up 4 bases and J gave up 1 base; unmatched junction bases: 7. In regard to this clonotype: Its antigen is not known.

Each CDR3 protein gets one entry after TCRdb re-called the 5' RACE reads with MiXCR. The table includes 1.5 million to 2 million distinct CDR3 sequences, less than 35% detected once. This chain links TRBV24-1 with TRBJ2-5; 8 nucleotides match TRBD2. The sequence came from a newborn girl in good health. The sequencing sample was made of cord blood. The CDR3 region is CATSERTSGVQETQYF. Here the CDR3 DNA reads TGTGCCACCAGTGAGAGAACTAGCGGCGTCCAAGAGACCCAGTACTTC.